These 10 T cell receptor beta chains were sequenced from one sample in a study of cytomegalovirus exposure and HLA in healthy donors. The PCR was carried out with 60 Vbeta primers and 13 Jbeta primers. The assay was immunoSEQ multiplex PCR, and TCRdb's table has in-frame clones only and misses some. The table lists 80,000 to 95,000 clones, roughly 79% of them singletons. The sample taken for sequencing was PBMCs. The receptor source for this set is a man between 18 and 29 years old in good health and CMV-seropositive.

V and J are TRBV19 and TRBJ2-7; tentative D call: TRBD2 (5 bases). The CDR3 consists of 14 residues. Per germline, CDR1 LNHDA and CDR2 SQIVND (reference sequence). V shed 5 bases and J shed 3 bases, with 14 bases lying between them. CDR3 DNA: TGTGCCAGTAGTGGTGGCGAGCGGATCTACGAGCAGTACTTC. Translating gives CASSGGERIYEQYF. Filled out from reference TRBV19 and TRBJ2-7, the complete variable domain reads DGGITQSPKYLFRKEGQNVTLSCEQNLNHDAMYWYRQDPGQGLRLIYYSQIVNDFQKGDIAEGYSVSREKKESFPLTVTSAQKNPTAFYLCASSGGERIYEQYFGPGTRLTVT.

This sequence joins TRBV5-4 and TRBJ2-7, with 12 bases identical to TRBD2. V lost 4 bases to trimming and J lost 3 bases; unmatched junction nucleotides: 5. CDR1 and CDR2 from the germline V gene are SGHNT and YYREEE (reference sequence). CDR3 length equals 15 residues. CDR3 protein: CASSLGTSGLYEQYF. CDR3 sequence (DNA): TGTGCCAGCAGCCTTGGGACTAGCGGGCTCTACGAGCAGTACTTC. The entire variable domain, with the rest obtained from reference TRBV5-4 and TRBJ2-7, is as follows: ETGVTQSPTHLIKTRGQQVTLRCSSQSGHNTVSWYQQALGQGPQFIFQYYREEENGRGNFPPRFSGLQFPNYSSELNVNALELDDSALYLCASSLGTSGLYEQYFGPGTRLTVT.

This chain connects TRBV5-1 to TRBJ1-5; TRBD1 might be the D (5 bases). V shed 0 bases and J shed 7 bases, with 8 bases lying between them. This CDR3 is built from 13 residues. Germline lookup yields CDR1 SGHRS and CDR2 YFSETQ. The CDR3 DNA reads TGCGCCAGCAGCTTGGAGGGGCTGCAGCCCCAGCATTTT. Amino acids: CASSLEGLQPQHF.

This chain connects TRBV10-3 to TRBJ2-7; D uncertain. The CDR3 has 16 amino acids. The germline gives CDR1 ENHRY, CDR2 SYGVKD. Between the trimmed V and J ends, which lost 3 bases and 0 bases, there was a span of 15 bases. CDR3 amino acids: CAISDNGRTTSYEQYF. The CDR3 nucleotides read TGTGCCATCAGTGATAATGGGCGCACAACCTCCTACGAGCAGTACTTC.

V usage is TRBV7-6 and J usage is TRBJ2-5; TRBD1 matches 7 bases. The germline gives CDR1 SGHVS, CDR2 FNYEAQ. CDR3 size: 14 residues. V shed 5 bases, J shed 1 base, and the junction held 4 bases outside the gene matches. The CDR3 region has the DNA TGTGCCAGCAGCCCTCGACAGGGCCAAGAGACCCAGTACTTC. Protein product: CASSPRQGQETQYF.

The chain is built from TRBV27 and TRBJ2-1, with 7 bases identical to TRBD2. This CDR3 comprises 13 residues. Per germline, CDR1 MNHEY and CDR2 SMNVEV (reference sequence). Losses at the gene ends were 7 bases for V and 6 bases for J; bases not matched to a gene: 6. In DNA, the CDR3 is TGTGCCAGCACCCCTTTAGCGGGCAATGAGCAGTTCTTC. Protein: CASTPLAGNEQFF.

This chain connects TRBV6-6 to TRBJ2-7, with TRBD1 matching over 9 bases. Germline trimming cut 6 bases from V and 2 bases from J; bases unmatched to any gene: 5. The CDR3 contains 14 residues. Germline V gene lookup returns CDR1 MNHNY and CDR2 SVGAGI (reference sequence). The CDR3 coding sequence is TGTGCCAGCAGGCCCCGGGACAGGGCCTACGAGCAGTACTTC. It codes for CASRPRDRAYEQYF.

The V and J genes are TRBV29-1 and TRBJ2-7, with unresolved D. Between the trimmed V and J ends, which lost 4 bases and 0 bases, there was a span of 4 bases. CDR3 length equals 11 residues. The germline gives CDR1 SQVTM, CDR2 ANQGSEA. The CDR3 DNA reads TGCAGCGTTGGACTCTCCTACGAGCAGTACTTC. Translating it yields CSVGLSYEQYF.

This chain uses TRBV29-1 with TRBJ2-7, with 7 bases aligning to TRBD2. The length of the CDR3 is 13 residues. Per the germline V gene, CDR1 is SQVTM and CDR2 is ANQGSEA. Germline trimming cut 6 bases from V and 3 bases from J; bases unmatched to any gene: 8. The CDR3 loop is CSVKGGPDYEQYF. CDR3 bases: TGCAGCGTGAAGGGAGGGCCGGACTACGAGCAGTACTTC.

The sample holds a few counts of this clone. The chain employs TRBV7-8 and TRBJ2-1; TRBD2 is a possible D gene (6 bases). Germline V gene data show CDR1 as SGHVS and CDR2 as FQNEAQ. The CDR3 consists of 10 residues. Trimming shortened V by 5 bases and J by 12 bases, and 8 bases separated the two germline ends. CDR3 amino acids: CASSRLGQFF. Written as DNA, the CDR3 is TGTGCCAGCAGCCGACTAGGGCAGTTCTTC.